Each of the 26 T cell receptor beta chains below was sequenced from the same sample in a study of T-cell reconstitution after alpha-beta-depleted transplantation in children. The library targeted TCRbeta and was prepared with unique molecular identifiers. Using its own MiXCR run on the PCR reads, TCRdb lists one record per CDR3 protein. The table records about 580,000 distinct CDR3 sequences, approximately 22% of them present only once. Here the sequenced sample was PBMCs, mostly from graft donor cells, taken 360 days after TCRalphabeta/CD19-depleted stem cell transplant. These receptors originate from a boy under two years old who had a stem cell transplant for acute myeloid leukemia, so the T cells may come from the graft donor.

This clonotype came up many times. This rearrangement joins TRBV15 to TRBJ2-7; D is undetermined. Germline CDR1 LNHNV, CDR2 YYDKDF (reference sequence). The V and J ends lost 0 bases and 1 base respectively, with 7 bases between them. The CDR3 covers 14 residues. CDR3 in amino acids: CATSRELRSYEQYV. CDR3 in DNA: TGTGCCACCAGCAGAGAACTACGTTCCTACGAGCAGTACGTC.

The V gene is TRBV7-2, the J gene TRBJ1-2; 7 bases are a match to TRBD1. The CDR3 consists of 14 residues. Per germline, CDR1 SGHTA and CDR2 FQGNSA. The V gene end was trimmed by 5 bases and the J gene end by 5 bases; junction bases not matched to a gene: 8. DNA of the CDR3: TGTGCCAGCAGCAAACAGGGGCCCTGGTATGGCTACACCTTC. Translating it yields CASSKQGPWYGYTF.

The sample holds a few counts of this clonotype. The CDR3 DNA reads TGCGCCAGCTCAGGGGGAGTAGGGGCAGATACGCAGTATTTT. Protein: CASSGGVGADTQYF. The chain is built from TRBV5-1 and TRBJ2-3, with 7 bases identical to TRBD1. V dropped 7 bases and J dropped 4; count of bases not matched to a gene: 9. The CDR3 is 14 amino acids. CDR1 and CDR2 (germline): SGHRS, YFSETQ.

The chain is built from TRBV27 and TRBJ2-2; 8 positions agree with TRBD2. Per germline, CDR1 MNHEY and CDR2 SMNVEV (reference sequence). Trimming cost V 2 bases and J 3 bases; bases outside gene matches: 2. The CDR3 length is 15 residues. CDR3 loop: CASSLSGGYTGELFF. The CDR3 coding sequence is TGTGCCAGCAGTTTAAGCGGGGGCTACACCGGGGAGCTGTTTTTT.

The rearrangement uses TRBV20-1 and TRBJ2-7, with D unresolved. The CDR3 covers 12 residues. V shed 6 bases and J shed 2 bases, with 11 bases lying between them. Germline-derived CDR1 and CDR2 are DFQATT and SNEGSKA (reference sequence). CDR3 residues: CSASQEAYEQYF. CDR3 nucleotide sequence: TGCAGTGCGTCCCAGGAAGCCTACGAGCAGTACTTC.

J is TRBJ1-2 and V is TRBV11-2, with D maybe TRBD1 (5 bases). This CDR3 comprises 15 residues. Trimming took 0 bases from V and 8 from J, leaving 16 bases between them. The germline V gene has CDR1 SGHAT and CDR2 FQNNGV. The CDR3 is CASSLDLPGRNGYTF. The CDR3 coding sequence is TGTGCCAGCAGCTTAGATCTTCCAGGGCGGAACGGCTACACCTTC.

V gene TRBV7-9 combines with J gene TRBJ2-7; tentative D call: TRBD2 (6 bases). CDR1 is SEHNR, CDR2 FQNEAQ, per germline (reference sequence). V was shortened by 6 bases and J by 4 bases, with 16 bases between the two germline ends. This CDR3 is built from 14 residues. Written as DNA, the CDR3 is TGTGCCAGCAGTTGGGGGATAGCGGCATACGAGCAGTACTTC. It codes for CASSWGIAAYEQYF.

The rearrangement joins TRBV5-1 to TRBJ1-2; D is perhaps TRBD1 (5 bases). Germline V gene lookup returns CDR1 SGHRS and CDR2 YFSETQ. The CDR3 extends over 15 amino acids. Trimming pared 0 bases from V and 2 bases from J, leaving 11 bases between. The DNA for the CDR3 is TGCGCCAGCAGCTTGGCTCAGGGATGGAACTATGGCTACACCTTC. It is translated as CASSLAQGWNYGYTF.

There are many counts of this clonotype. Here the CDR3 DNA reads TGTGCCAGCAGAGTAGATGGAGCCTACGAGCAGTACTTC. Translation gives CASRVDGAYEQYF. The chain recombines TRBV6-5 with TRBJ2-7; D unresolved. From germline, CDR1 is MNHEY and CDR2 SVGAGI. The CDR3 is 13 residues long. V was clipped by 6 bases and J by 2 bases, with 11 bases between them.

The chain couples TRBV5-6 to TRBJ2-5, with TRBD2 as a possible D gene (6 bases). Deletions cut 4 bases from V and 7 bases from J, with 20 bases between. From germline, CDR1 is SGHDT and CDR2 YYEEEE. This CDR3 has 15 residues. The DNA for the CDR3 is TGTGCCAGCAGCGCCCCGACTAGGACCTTGGGGACCCAGTACTTC. This codes for CASSAPTRTLGTQYF.

This clonotype was detected a few times. J is TRBJ2-3 and V is TRBV12-3 or TRBV12-4; D uncertain. Trimming removed 4 bases from V and 2 bases from J, with 13 bases in between. This CDR3 spans 15 amino acids. CDR3 sequence reads: CASSSIASTTDTQYF. CDR3 sequence (DNA): TGTGCCAGCAGTTCAATAGCCAGTACCACAGATACGCAGTATTTT.

This clonotype came up a few times. This chain connects TRBV7-2 to TRBJ2-3, with TRBD2 matching 7 bases. V shed 1 base, J shed 3 bases, and the junction held 4 bases outside the gene matches. CDR3 length: 15 residues. Germline values: CDR1 SGHTA, CDR2 FQGNSA. In DNA form, the CDR3 reads TGTGCCAGCAGCTTAGTTCGGGGAGGGACAGATACGCAGTATTTT. This gives the protein CASSLVRGGTDTQYF. Supplemented by reference TRBV7-2 and TRBJ2-3, the full variable domain reads GAGVSQSPSNKVTEKGKDVELRCDPISGHTALYWYRQSLGQGLEFLIYFQGNSAPDKSGLPSDRFSAERTGGSVSTLTIQRTQQEDSAVYLCASSLVRGGTDTQYFGPGTRLTVL.

This clonotype was counted between two and nine times. V is TRBV12-3 or TRBV12-4 and J is TRBJ1-4; 7 bases align to TRBD1. The CDR3 contains 15 residues. Trimming at V came to 6 bases and at J to 0 bases, leaving 4 bases not matched to a gene. CDR3 DNA: TGTGCCAGCAGGCCCAGGGGGGCAACTAATGAAAAACTGTTTTTT. It specifies CASRPRGATNEKLFF.

The chain joins TRBV20-1 to TRBJ2-1, with 7 positions matching TRBD1. V dropped 3 bases and J dropped 7; count of bases not matched to a gene: 9. CDR1 DFQATT and CDR2 SNEGSKA come from the germline V gene (reference sequence). The CDR3 consists of 14 residues. DNA of the CDR3: TGCAGTGCTAGCGGCAAAGGGGGCATAAATGAGCAGTTCTTC. This gives the protein CSASGKGGINEQFF.

The V gene is TRBV12-3 or TRBV12-4, the J gene TRBJ1-6, with 7 bases identical to TRBD1. The J segment lost 7 bases and the V segment lost 3 bases, leaving 3 bases of the junction unmatched. The CDR3 extends over 14 amino acids. CDR3 nucleotide sequence: TGTGCCAGCAGTTTCCAGGGGGACAATTCACCCCTCCACTTT. It codes for CASSFQGDNSPLHF.

In this sample, this clonotype turned up many times. The gene calls are TRBV6-5 and TRBJ1-6, with D unclear. Between the trimmed V and J ends, which lost 2 bases and 0 bases, there was a span of 8 bases. Germline V gene lookup returns CDR1 MNHEY and CDR2 SVGAGI. CDR3 length equals 16 residues. In nucleotides, the CDR3 is TGTGCCAGCAGTTACGATTTGGGCTCCTATAATTCACCCCTCCACTTT. Encoded protein: CASSYDLGSYNSPLHF.

The chain is built from TRBV6-5 and TRBJ1-2; the D gene is possibly TRBD1 (6 bases). The ends were cut back, 2 bases at V and 5 bases at J, with 12 bases in the middle. The CDR3 covers 14 residues. Germline assignment: CDR1 MNHEY and CDR2 SVGAGI. As DNA, the CDR3 is TGTGCCAGCAGTTACCAGGACAGCCATTATGGCTACACCTTC. This encodes CASSYQDSHYGYTF.

The chain joins TRBV12-3 or TRBV12-4 to TRBJ2-4; 11 nucleotides match TRBD2. V lost 3 bases, J lost 3 bases, and 7 bases stayed unmatched. The CDR3 totals 17 residues. The CDR3 region is CASSLRVTSGGKNIQYF. CDR3 DNA: TGTGCCAGCAGTTTGAGGGTCACTAGCGGGGGCAAAAACATTCAGTACTTC.

This clonotype was detected a few times. The chain links TRBV11-2 to TRBJ2-2; 9 bases fit TRBD2. The CDR3 loop spans 18 amino acids. Germline loops: CDR1 SGHAT, CDR2 FQNNGV. Trimming took 6 bases from V and 3 from J; bases not matched to a gene: 14. The CDR3 sequence is CASSPSGGRGGYTGELFF. The CDR3 DNA is TGTGCCAGCAGTCCCTCAGGAGGGCGGGGGGGGTACACCGGGGAGCTGTTTTTT.

The chain recombines TRBV5-5 with TRBJ2-3; D ambiguous. The V end lost 4 bases, the J end lost 2 bases, and 8 bases lay between the germline ends. This CDR3 region has 13 residues. CDR1 and CDR2 (germline): SGHKS, YYEKEE (reference sequence). The DNA for the CDR3 is TGTGCCAGCAGCCAGCCAACCACAGATACGCAGTATTTT. This codes for CASSQPTTDTQYF.

V usage is TRBV7-2 and J usage is TRBJ2-3, with TRBD2 matching 13 bases. J lost 6 bases, V lost 5 bases, and 8 bases had no gene match. The CDR3 length is 16 residues. The germline V gene has CDR1 SGHTA and CDR2 FQGNSA. In DNA, the CDR3 is TGTGCCAGCAGCCCAACACTAGCGGGGGGGAGGGATACGCAGTATTTT. This sequence encodes CASSPTLAGGRDTQYF.

The chain is built from TRBV12-3 or TRBV12-4 and TRBJ1-5; D gene uncertain. V shed 5 bases and J shed 4 bases, with 9 bases lying between them. CDR3 length equals 13 residues. For the CDR3, the DNA is TGTGCCAGCAGTCCTCAACTTAATCAGCCCCAGCATTTT. Residues: CASSPQLNQPQHF.

In its sample, this clonotype was seen many times. The chain links TRBV9 to TRBJ2-7; 13 bases fit TRBD2. Germline CDR1 is SGDLS and CDR2 is YYNGEE. The CDR3 has 20 residues. The trim removed 4 bases at V and 2 bases at J, leaving 18 bases unmatched. CDR3 DNA sequence: TGTGCCAGCAGCTTCCCGATGAGGACTAGCGGGGGACCTTGGCCCTACGAGCAGTACGTC. This codes for CASSFPMRTSGGPWPYEQYV.

This clonotype was seen ten or more times. The chain joins TRBV6-2 or TRBV6-3 to TRBJ1-6; D is perhaps TRBD1 (5 bases). Germline CDR1 and CDR2: MNHEY and SVGEGT. Trimming cost V 2 bases and J 14 bases, with 16 bases left between them. The CDR3 sequence is 14 residues long. The CDR3 DNA is TGTGCCAGCAGTTACGCGGGGACGGGGGTCACCCTCCACTTT. It is translated as CASSYAGTGVTLHF.

This clonotype appeared many times. The chain has TRBV5-1 and TRBJ2-2, with D possibly TRBD1 on 5 matching bases. Germline V gene sequence: CDR1 SGHRS, CDR2 YFSETQ. The CDR3 has 16 residues. V lost 0 bases and J lost 0, with 9 bases in between. CDR3 residues: CASSLALTANTGELFF. CDR3 nucleotides: TGCGCCAGCAGCTTGGCCCTGACAGCGAACACCGGGGAGCTGTTTTTT.

The chain is built from TRBV6-2 or TRBV6-3 and TRBJ2-3, with a possible D match to TRBD1 (6 bases). The CDR3 runs to 14 residues. V was cut by 5 bases and J by 5 bases, with 14 bases left in between. The germline CDR1 and CDR2 sequences are MNHEY and SVGEGT. For the CDR3, the DNA is TGTGCCAGCAGTGCACCGCAGGGGATAGATACGCAGTATTTT. Translation gives CASSAPQGIDTQYF.